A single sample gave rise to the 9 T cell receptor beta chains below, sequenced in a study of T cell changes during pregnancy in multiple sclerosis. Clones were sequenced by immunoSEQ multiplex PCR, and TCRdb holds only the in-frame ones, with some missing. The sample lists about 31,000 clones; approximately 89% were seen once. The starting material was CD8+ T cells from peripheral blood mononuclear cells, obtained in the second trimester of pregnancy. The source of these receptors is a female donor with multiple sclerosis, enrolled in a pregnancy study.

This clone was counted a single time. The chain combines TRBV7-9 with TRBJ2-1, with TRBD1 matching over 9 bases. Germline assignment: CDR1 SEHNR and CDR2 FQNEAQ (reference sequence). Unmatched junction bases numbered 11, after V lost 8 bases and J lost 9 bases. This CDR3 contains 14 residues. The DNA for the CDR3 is TGTGCCAGCGGCCGGACAGGGGAAATAATTGAGCAGTTCTTC. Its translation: CASGRTGEIIEQFF.

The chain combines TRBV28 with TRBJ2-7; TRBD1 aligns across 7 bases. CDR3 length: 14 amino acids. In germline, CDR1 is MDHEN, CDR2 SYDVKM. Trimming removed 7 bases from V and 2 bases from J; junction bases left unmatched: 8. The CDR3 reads CASTSGTVAYEQYF. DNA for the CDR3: TGTGCCAGCACCTCCGGGACAGTAGCCTACGAGCAGTACTTC.

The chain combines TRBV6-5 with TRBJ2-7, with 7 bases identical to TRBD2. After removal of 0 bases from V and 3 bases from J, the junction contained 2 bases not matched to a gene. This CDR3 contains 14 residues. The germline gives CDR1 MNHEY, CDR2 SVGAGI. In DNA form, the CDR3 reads TGTGCCAGCAGTTACTCGGGAGGGAACTACGAGCAGTACTTC. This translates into CASSYSGGNYEQYF.

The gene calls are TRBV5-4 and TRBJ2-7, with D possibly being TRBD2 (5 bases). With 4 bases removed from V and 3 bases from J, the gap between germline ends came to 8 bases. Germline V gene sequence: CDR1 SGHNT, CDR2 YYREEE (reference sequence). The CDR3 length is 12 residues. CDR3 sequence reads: CASSPGGYEQYF. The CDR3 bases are TGTGCCAGCAGCCCTGGAGGCTACGAGCAGTACTTC.

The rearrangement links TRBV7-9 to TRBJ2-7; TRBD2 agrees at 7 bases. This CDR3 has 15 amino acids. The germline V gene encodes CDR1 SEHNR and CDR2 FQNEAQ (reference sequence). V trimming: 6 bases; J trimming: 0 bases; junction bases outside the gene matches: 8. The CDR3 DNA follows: TGTGCCAGCAGTTTAAGCGGGGATAGCTCCTACGAGCAGTACTTC. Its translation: CASSLSGDSSYEQYF.

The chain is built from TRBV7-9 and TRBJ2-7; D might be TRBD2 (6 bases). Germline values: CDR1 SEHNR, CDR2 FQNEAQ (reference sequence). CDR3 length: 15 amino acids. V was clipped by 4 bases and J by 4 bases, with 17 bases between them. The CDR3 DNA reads TGTGCCAGCAGCTCCGCGGGACCGACCTTATACGAGCAGTACTTC. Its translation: CASSSAGPTLYEQYF.

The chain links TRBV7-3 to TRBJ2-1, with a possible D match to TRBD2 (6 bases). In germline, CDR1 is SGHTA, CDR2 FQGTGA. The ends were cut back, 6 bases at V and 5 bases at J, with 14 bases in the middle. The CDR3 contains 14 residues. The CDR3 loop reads CASRPHGGNNEQFF. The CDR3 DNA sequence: TGTGCCAGCAGGCCGCACGGCGGGAACAATGAGCAGTTCTTC. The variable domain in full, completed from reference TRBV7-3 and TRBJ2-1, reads GAGVSQTPSNKVTEKGKYVELRCDPISGHTALYWYRQSLGQGPEFLIYFQGTGAADDSGLPNDRFFAVRPEGSVSTLKIQRTERGDSAVYLCASRPHGGNNEQFFGPGTRLTVL.

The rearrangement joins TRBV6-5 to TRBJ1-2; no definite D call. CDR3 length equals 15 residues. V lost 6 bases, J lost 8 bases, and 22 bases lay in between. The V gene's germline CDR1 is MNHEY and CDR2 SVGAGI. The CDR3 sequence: CASSHPGGSGRGYTF. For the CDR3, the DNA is TGTGCCAGCAGCCACCCCGGAGGCTCCGGTAGGGGCTACACCTTC.

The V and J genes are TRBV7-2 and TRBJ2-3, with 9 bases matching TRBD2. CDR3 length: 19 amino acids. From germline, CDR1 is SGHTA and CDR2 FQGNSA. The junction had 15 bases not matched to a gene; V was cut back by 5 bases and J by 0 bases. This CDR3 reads CASSLVGALAGGSTDTQYF. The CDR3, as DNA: TGTGCCAGCAGCCTAGTGGGTGCACTGGCGGGAGGGAGCACAGATACGCAGTATTTT. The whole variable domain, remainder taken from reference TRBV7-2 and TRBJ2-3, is GAGVSQSPSNKVTEKGKDVELRCDPISGHTALYWYRQSLGQGLEFLIYFQGNSAPDKSGLPSDRFSAERTGGSVSTLTIQRTQQEDSAVYLCASSLVGALAGGSTDTQYFGPGTRLTVL.